The T cell receptor (beta chain) under discussion was sequenced for a study of cytomegalovirus exposure and HLA in healthy donors. Trimming left V 0 bases short and J 1 base short, with 12 bases between. The CDR3 sequence is 16 residues long. Germline V gene sequence: CDR1 MGHRA, CDR2 YSYEKL. This clone has a handful of counts. This PCR relied on a set of 60 Vbeta primers and 13 Jbeta primers. Profiled with immunoSEQ multiplex PCR; TCRdb holds only in-frame clones, not every one. This sample has some 140,000 clones; around 72% occur once, and the top ten carry 1.3%. The rearrangement joins TRBV4-1 to TRBJ1-1; D may be TRBD1 (5 bases). The origin of this receptor is a woman in her 40s in good health and CMV-seronegative. The sample consisted of PBMCs. The CDR3 DNA reads as TGCGCCAGCAGCCAAGAGGGGGGTGTCGGGAACACTGAAGCTTTCTTT. Its translation is CASSQEGGVGNTEAFF.